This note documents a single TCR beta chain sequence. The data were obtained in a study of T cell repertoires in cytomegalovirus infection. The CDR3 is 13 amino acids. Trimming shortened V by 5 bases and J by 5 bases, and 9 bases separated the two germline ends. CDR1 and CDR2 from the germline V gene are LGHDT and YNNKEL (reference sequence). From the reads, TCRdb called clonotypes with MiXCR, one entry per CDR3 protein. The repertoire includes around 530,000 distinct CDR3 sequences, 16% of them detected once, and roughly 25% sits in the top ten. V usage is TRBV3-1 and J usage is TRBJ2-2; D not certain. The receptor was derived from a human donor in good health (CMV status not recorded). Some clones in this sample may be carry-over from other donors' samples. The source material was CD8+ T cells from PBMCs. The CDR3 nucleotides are TGTGCCAGCAGCGACCAGACAACCGGGGAGCTGTTTTTT. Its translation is CASSDQTTGELFF.